This T cell receptor (beta chain) was captured in a study of blood T cell repertoires in COVID-19. Germline values: CDR1 LGHNA, CDR2 YSLEER. J was trimmed by 5 bases and V by 0 bases; bases with no gene match: 12. CDR3 length equals 17 residues. Using immunoSEQ multiplex PCR, the repertoire was profiled, and TCRdb retains in-frame clones only, with some absent. The sample holds about 140,000 clones; roughly 89% are singletons and the top ten take under 2%. This receptor was identified in a human donor in a cohort sampled during active COVID-19. The chain recombines TRBV4-3 with TRBJ2-5; TRBD2 agrees at 7 bases. Material: peripheral blood. The CDR3 spells CASSQEREGPRRETQYF. For the CDR3, the DNA is TGCGCCAGCAGCCAAGAGAGGGAGGGGCCTAGGAGGGAGACCCAGTACTTC.